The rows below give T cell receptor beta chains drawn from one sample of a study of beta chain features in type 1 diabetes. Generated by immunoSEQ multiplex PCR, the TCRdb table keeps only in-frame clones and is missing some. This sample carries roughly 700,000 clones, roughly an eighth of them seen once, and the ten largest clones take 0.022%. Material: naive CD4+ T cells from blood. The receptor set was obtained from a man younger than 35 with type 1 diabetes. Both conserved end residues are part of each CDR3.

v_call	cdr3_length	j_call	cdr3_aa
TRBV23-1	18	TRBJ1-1	CASSQSASGRGANTEAFF
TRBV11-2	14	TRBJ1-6	CASSPQGNNSPLHF
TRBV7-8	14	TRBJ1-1	CASSLDRLNTEAFF
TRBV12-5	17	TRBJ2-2	CASGLAPKQGFDGELFF
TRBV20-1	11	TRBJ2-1	CSARLGREQFF
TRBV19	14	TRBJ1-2	CASSPLQGSYGYTF
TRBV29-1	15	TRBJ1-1	CSVEGSTGANTEAFF
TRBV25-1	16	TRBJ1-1	CASARDSVPSHTEAFF
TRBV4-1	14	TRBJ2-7	CASSLGPHLREQYF
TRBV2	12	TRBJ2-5	CASRGPGETQYF
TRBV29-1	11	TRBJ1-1	CSVDTVTEAFF
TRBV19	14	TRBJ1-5	CASSIDLGAKPQHF
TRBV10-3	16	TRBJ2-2	CAISPGQGLDTGELFF